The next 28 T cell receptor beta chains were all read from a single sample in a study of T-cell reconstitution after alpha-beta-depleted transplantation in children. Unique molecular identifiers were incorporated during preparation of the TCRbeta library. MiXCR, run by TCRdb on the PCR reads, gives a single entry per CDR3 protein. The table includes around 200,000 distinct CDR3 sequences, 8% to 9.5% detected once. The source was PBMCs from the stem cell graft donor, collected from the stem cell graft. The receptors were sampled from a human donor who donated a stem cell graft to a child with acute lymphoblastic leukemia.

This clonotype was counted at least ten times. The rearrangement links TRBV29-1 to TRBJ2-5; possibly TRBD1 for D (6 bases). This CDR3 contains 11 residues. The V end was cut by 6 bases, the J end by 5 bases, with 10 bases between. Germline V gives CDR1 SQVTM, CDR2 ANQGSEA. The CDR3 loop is CSVQGSETQYF. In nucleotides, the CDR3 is TGCAGCGTGCAGGGGTCCGAGACCCAGTACTTC.

In DNA, the CDR3 is TGCAGTGCTAGAGAAGGGGACAGGGATGAAAAACTGTTTTTT. As protein: CSAREGDRDEKLFF. The chain couples TRBV20-1 to TRBJ1-4; 9 positions agree with TRBD1. The CDR3 is made up of 14 amino acids. Germline CDR1 is DFQATT and CDR2 is SNEGSKA (reference sequence). V lost 0 bases, J lost 6 bases, and 2 bases stayed unmatched.

CDR3 sequence: CASSPIGDYGYTF. In nucleotides, the CDR3 is TGTGCCAGCAGTCCGATCGGGGACTATGGCTACACCTTC. This chain joins TRBV6-1 and TRBJ1-2; no clear D. Per the germline V gene, CDR1 is MNHNS and CDR2 is SASEGT. Trimming stripped 5 bases from V and 3 bases from J, with 10 bases between. The CDR3 runs to 13 residues.

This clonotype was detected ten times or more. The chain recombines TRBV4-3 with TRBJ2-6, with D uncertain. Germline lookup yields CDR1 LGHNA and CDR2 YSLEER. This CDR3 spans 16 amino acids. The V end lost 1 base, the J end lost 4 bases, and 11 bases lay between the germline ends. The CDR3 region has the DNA TGCGCCAGCAGCCAAGGTGTTTCCGGGGGGGCCAACGTCCTGACTTTC. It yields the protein CASSQGVSGGANVLTF.

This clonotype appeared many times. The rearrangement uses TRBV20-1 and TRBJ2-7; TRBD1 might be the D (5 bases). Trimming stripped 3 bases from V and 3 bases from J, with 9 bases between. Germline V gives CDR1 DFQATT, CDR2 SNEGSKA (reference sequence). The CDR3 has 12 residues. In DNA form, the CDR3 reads TGCAGTGCTAGCAGGGAAGGCTACGAGCAGTACTTC. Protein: CSASREGYEQYF.

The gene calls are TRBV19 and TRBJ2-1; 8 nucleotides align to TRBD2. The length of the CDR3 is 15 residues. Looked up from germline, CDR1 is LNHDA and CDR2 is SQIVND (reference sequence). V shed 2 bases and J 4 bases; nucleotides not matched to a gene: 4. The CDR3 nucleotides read TGTGCCAGTAGTATAAAAAGCGGGGGTTACAATGAGCAGTTCTTC. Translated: CASSIKSGGYNEQFF.

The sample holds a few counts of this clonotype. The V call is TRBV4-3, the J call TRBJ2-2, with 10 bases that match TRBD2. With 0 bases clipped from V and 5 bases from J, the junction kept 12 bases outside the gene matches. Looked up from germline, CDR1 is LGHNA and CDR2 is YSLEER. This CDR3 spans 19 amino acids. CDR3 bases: TGCGCCAGCAGCCAAGAAAGGAGGCAGGGGACTAGCGCTACCGGGGAGCTGTTTTTT. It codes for CASSQERRQGTSATGELFF.

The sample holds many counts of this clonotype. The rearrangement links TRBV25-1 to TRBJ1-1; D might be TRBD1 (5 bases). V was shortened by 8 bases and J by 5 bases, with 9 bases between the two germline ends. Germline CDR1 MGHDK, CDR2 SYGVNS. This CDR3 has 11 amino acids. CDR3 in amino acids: CASAGGTEAFF. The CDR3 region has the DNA TGTGCCAGCGCCGGGGGAACTGAAGCTTTCTTT.

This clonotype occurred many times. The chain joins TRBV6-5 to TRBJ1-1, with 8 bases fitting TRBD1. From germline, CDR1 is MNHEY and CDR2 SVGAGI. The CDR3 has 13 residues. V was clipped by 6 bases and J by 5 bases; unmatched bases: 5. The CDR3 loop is CASRRQGLTEAFF. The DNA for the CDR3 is TGTGCCAGCAGAAGACAGGGGCTGACTGAAGCTTTCTTT.

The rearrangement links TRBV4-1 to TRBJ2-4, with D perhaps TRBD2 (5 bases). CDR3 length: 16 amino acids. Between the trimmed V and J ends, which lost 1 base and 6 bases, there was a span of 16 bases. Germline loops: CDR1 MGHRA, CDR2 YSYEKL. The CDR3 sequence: CASSQGMGYGRNIQYF. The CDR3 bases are TGCGCCAGCAGCCAAGGCATGGGGTATGGGAGAAACATTCAGTACTTC.

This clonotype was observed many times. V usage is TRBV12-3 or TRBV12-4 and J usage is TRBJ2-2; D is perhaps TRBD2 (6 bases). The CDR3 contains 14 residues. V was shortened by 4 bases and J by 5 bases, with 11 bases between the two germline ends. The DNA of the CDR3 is TGTGCCAGCAGTTCACCCCGGGGGACCGGGGAGCTGTTTTTT. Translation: CASSSPRGTGELFF.

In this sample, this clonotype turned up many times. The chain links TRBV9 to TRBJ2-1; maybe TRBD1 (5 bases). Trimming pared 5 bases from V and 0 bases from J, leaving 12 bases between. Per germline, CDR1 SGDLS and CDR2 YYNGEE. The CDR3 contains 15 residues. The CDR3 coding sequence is TGTGCCAGCAGTGAATCTGGGGCCTCCTACAATGAGCAGTTCTTC. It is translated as CASSESGASYNEQFF.

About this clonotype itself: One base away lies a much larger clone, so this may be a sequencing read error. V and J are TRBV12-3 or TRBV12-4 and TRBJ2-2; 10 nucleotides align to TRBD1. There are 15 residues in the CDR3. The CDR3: CASSLRQGAIGEPFF. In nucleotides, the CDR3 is TGTGCCAGCAGTCTACGACAGGGGGCGATCGGGGAGCCGTTTTTT.

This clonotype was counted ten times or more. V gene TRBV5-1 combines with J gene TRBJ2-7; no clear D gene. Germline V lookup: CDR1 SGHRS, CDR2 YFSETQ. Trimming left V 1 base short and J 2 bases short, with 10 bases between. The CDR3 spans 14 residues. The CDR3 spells CASSLSPDTYEQYF. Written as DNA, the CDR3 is TGCGCCAGCAGCTTGTCTCCGGATACCTACGAGCAGTACTTC. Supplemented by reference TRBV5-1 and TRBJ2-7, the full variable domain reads KAGVTQTPRYLIKTRGQQVTLSCSPISGHRSVSWYQQTPGQGLQFLFEYFSETQRNKGNFPGRFSGRQFSNSRSEMNVSTLELGDSALYLCASSLSPDTYEQYFGPGTRLTVT.

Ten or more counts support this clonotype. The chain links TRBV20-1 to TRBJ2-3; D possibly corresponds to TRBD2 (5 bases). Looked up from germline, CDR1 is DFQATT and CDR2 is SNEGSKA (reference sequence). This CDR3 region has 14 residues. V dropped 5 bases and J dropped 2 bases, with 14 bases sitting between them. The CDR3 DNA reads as TGCAGTGCTGGATTCGGGGATACCACAGATACGCAGTATTTT. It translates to CSAGFGDTTDTQYF.

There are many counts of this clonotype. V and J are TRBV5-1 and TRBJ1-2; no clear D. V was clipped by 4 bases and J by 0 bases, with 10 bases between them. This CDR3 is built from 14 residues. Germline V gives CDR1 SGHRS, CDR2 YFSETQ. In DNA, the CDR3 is TGCGCCAGCAGCCTGCGGGAGGCTAACTATGGCTACACCTTC. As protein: CASSLREANYGYTF. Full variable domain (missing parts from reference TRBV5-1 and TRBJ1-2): KAGVTQTPRYLIKTRGQQVTLSCSPISGHRSVSWYQQTPGQGLQFLFEYFSETQRNKGNFPGRFSGRQFSNSRSEMNVSTLELGDSALYLCASSLREANYGYTFGSGTRLTVV.

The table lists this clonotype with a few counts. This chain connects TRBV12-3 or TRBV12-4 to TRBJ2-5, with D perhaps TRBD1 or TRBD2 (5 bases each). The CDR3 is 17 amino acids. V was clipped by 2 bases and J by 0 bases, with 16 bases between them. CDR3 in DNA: TGTGCCAGCAGTTTATTGGGGGTTTCCTTGTACCAAGAGACCCAGTACTTC. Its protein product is CASSLLGVSLYQETQYF.

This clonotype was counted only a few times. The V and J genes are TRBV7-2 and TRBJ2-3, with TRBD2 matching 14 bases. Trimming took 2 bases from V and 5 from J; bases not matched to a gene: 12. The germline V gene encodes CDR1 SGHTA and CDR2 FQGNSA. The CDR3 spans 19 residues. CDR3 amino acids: CASSLRGLAGARPRDTQYF. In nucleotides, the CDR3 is TGTGCCAGCAGCTTAAGGGGACTAGCGGGGGCAAGGCCCAGAGATACGCAGTATTTT.

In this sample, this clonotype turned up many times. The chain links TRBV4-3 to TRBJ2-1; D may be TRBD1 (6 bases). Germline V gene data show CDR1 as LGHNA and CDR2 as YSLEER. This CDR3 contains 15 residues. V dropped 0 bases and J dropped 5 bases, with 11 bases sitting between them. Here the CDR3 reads CASSQELGGNNEQFF. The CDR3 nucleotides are TGCGCCAGCAGCCAAGAACTAGGGGGAAACAATGAGCAGTTCTTC.

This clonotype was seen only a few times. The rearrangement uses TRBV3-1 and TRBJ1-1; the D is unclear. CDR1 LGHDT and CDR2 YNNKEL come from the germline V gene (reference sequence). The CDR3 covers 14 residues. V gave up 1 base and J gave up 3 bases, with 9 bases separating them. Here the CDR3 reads CASSQGGADTEAFF. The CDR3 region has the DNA TGTGCCAGCAGCCAAGGAGGAGCTGACACTGAAGCTTTCTTT. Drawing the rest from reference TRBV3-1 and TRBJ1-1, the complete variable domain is DTAVSQTPKYLVTQMGNDKSIKCEQNLGHDTMYWYKQDSKKFLKIMFSYNNKELIINETVPNRFSPKSPDKAHLNLHINSLELGDSAVYFCASSQGGADTEAFFGQGTRLTVV.

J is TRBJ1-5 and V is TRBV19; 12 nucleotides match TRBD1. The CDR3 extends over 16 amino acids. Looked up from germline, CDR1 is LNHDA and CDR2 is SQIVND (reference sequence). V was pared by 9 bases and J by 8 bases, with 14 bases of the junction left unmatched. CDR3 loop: CASAGTGGPSFKPQHF. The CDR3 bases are TGTGCCAGCGCCGGGACAGGGGGCCCAAGTTTTAAGCCCCAGCATTTT.

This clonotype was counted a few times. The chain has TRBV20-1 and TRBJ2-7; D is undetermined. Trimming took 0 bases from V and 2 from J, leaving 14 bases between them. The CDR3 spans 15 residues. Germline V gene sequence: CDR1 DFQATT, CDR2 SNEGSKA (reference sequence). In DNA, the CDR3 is TGCAGTGCTAGAGATATAGGGCAGGACCCCTACGAGCAGTACTTC. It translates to CSARDIGQDPYEQYF.

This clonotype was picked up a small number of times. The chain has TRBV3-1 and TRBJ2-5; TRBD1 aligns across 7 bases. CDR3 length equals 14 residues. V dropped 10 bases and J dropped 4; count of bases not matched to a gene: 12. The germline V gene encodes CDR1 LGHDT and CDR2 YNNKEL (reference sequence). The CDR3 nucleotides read TGTGCCACCAGGGAGAGGGGGCGCGGAGAGACCCAGTACTTC. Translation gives CATRERGRGETQYF.

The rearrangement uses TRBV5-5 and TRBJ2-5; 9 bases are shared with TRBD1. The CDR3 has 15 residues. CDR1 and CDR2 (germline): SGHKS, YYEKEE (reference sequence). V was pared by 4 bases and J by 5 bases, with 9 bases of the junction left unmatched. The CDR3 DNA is TGTGCCAGCAGCCCGGCGACCGGGACAGGGGAGACCCAGTACTTC. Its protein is CASSPATGTGETQYF.

The CDR3 is CASSSREGGTYEQYF. The DNA of the CDR3 is TGTGCCAGCAGCTCGCGGGAAGGGGGGACCTACGAGCAGTACTTC. The chain is built from TRBV7-8 and TRBJ2-7, with D tentatively TRBD1 or TRBD2 (6 bases each). Between the trimmed V and J ends, which lost 4 bases and 2 bases, there was a span of 15 bases. Germline CDR1 reads SGHVS; CDR2 reads FQNEAQ. The CDR3 sequence is 15 residues long. Together with reference TRBV7-8 and TRBJ2-7, the CDR3 gives the full variable domain: GAGVSQSPRYKVAKRGQDVALRCDPISGHVSLFWYQQALGQGPEFLTYFQNEAQLDKSGLPSDRFFAERPEGSVSTLKIQRTQQEDSAVYLCASSSREGGTYEQYFGPGTRLTVT.

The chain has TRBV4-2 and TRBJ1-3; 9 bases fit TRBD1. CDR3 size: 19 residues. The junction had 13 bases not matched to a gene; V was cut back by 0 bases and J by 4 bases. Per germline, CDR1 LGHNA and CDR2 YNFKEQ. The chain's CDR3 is CASSQDLSGTGFSGNTIYF. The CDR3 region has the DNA TGTGCCAGCAGCCAAGATCTTAGCGGGACAGGGTTCTCAGGAAACACCATATATTTT.

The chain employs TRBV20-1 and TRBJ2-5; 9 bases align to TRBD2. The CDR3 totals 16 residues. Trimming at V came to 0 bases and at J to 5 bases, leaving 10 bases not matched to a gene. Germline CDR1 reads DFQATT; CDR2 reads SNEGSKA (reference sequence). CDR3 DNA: TGCAGTGCTAGAGATCCCGCGACTAGCGGTTTGGAGACCCAGTACTTC. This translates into CSARDPATSGLETQYF.

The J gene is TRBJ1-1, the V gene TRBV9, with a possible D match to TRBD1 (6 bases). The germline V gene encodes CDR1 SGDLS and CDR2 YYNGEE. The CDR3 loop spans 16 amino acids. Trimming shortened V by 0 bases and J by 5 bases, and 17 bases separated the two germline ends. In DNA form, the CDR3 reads TGTGCCAGCAGCGTAGTTCTGGGGGCGGTATTAACTGAAGCTTTCTTT. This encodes CASSVVLGAVLTEAFF.